The sequence of this T cell receptor (beta chain) was determined in a study of cytomegalovirus exposure and HLA in healthy donors. Findings of the study overall: Accurate predictions that matched the HLA-A and HLA-B alleles of most subjects were reportedly made from TCR beta sequences. In an earlier analysis, productive rearrangement rates for most beta V segments clustered near 87% or 30%. The study labeled 180 or so TCR beta chains cytomegalovirus-associated.

Comments on this clone: The antigen is unknown.

PCR amplification relied on 60 Vbeta primers (plus 13 Jbeta primers). TCRdb keeps only in-frame clones here, not all; method: immunoSEQ multiplex PCR. This sample has some 190,000 clones, with 65% to 80% found just once. The V and J ends lost 4 bases and 6 bases, in that order; junction bases with no gene match: 9. The CDR3 loop spans 15 amino acids. From germline, CDR1 is SGHAT and CDR2 FQNNGV. The receptor was derived from a woman aged 30 to 39 in good health and CMV-seropositive. V is TRBV11-2 and J is TRBJ1-5, with TRBD1 identical over 7 bases. The sample consisted of PBMCs. CDR3 DNA sequence: TGTGCCAGCAGCTCCGCAGGGGGTGTGAGTCAGCCCCAGCATTTT. Translated, it gives CASSSAGGVSQPQHF.